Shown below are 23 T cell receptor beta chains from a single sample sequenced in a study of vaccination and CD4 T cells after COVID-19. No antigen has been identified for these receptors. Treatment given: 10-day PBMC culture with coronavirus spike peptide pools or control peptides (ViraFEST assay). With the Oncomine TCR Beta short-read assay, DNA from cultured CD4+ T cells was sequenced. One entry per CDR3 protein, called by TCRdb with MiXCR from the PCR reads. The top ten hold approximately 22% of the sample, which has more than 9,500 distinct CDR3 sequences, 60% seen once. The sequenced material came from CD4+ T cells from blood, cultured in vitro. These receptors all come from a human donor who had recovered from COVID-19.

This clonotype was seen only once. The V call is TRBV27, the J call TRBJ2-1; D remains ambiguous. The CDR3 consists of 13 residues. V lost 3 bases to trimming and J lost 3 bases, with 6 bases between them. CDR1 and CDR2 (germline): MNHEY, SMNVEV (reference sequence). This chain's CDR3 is CASSFQDYNEQFF. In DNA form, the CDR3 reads TGTGCCAGCAGTTTTCAAGACTACAATGAGCAGTTCTTC.

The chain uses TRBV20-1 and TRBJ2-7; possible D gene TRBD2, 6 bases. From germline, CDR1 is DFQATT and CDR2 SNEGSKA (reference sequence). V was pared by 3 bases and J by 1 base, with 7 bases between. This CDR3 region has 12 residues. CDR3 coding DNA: TGCAGTGCTAGGGACTATTCCTACGAGCAGTACTTC. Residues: CSARDYSYEQYF.

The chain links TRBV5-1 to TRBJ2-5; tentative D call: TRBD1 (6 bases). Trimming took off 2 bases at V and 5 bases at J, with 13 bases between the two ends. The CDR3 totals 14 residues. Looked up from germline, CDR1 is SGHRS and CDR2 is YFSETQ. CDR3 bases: TGCGCCAGCAGCTTTCAAACAACAGGGGAGACCCAGTACTTC. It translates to CASSFQTTGETQYF.

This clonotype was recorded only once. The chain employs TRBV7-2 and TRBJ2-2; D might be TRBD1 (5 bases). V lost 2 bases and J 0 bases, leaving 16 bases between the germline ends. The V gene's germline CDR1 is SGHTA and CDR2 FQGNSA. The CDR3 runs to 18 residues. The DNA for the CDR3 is TGTGCCAGCAGCTTAATTCGGACACCTCTTACGAACACCGGGGAGCTGTTTTTT. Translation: CASSLIRTPLTNTGELFF.

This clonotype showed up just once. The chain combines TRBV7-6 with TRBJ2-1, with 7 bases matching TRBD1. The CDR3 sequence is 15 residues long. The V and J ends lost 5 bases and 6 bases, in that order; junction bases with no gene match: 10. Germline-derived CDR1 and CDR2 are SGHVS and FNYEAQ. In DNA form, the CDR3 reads TGTGCCAGCAGCCCCTCAGGGGGTCCTAGCAATGAGCAGTTCTTC. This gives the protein CASSPSGGPSNEQFF.

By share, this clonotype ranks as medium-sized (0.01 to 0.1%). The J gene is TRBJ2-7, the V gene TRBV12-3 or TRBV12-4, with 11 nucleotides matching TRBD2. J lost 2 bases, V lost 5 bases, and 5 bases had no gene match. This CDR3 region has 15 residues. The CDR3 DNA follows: TGTGCCAGCAGTCAGACTAGCGGGATAGCCTACGAGCAGTACTTC. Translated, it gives CASSQTSGIAYEQYF.

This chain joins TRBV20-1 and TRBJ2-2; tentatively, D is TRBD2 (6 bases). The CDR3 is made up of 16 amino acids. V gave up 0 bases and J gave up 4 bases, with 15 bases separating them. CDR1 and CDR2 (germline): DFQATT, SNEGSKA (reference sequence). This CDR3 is CSARDSRGKGTGELFF. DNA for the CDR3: TGCAGTGCTAGAGATAGTCGCGGGAAGGGCACCGGGGAGCTGTTTTTT.

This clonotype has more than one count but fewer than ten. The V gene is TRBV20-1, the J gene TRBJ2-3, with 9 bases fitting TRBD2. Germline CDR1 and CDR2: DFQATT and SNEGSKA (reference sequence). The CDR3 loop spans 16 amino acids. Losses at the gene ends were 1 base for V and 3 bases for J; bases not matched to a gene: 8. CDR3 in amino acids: CSARVQRGGGTDTQYF. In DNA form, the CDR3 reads TGCAGTGCTAGAGTACAACGCGGGGGGGGTACAGATACGCAGTATTTT.

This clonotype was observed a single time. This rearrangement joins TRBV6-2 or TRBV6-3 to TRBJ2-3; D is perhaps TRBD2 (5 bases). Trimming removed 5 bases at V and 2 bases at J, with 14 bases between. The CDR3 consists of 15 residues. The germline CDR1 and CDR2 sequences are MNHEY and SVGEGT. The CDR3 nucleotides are TGTGCCAGCAGTGCGGGCTGGGAGCACACAGATACGCAGTATTTT. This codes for CASSAGWEHTDTQYF.

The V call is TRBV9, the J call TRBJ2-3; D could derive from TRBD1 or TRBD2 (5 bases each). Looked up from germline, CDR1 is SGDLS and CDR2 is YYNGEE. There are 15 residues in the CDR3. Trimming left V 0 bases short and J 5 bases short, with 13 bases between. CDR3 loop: CASSVAEGLRDTQYF. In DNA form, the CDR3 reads TGTGCCAGCAGCGTAGCTGAGGGGCTGAGAGATACGCAGTATTTT.

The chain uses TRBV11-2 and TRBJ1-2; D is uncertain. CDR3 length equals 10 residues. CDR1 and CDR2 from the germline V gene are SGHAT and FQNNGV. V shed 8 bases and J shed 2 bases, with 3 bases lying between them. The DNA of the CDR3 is TGTGCCAGCGGCAACTATGGCTACACCTTC. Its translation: CASGNYGYTF.

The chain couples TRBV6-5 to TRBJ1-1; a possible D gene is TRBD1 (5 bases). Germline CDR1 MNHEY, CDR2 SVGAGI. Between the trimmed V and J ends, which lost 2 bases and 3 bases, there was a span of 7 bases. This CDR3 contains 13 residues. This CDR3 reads CASSYRGDTEAFF. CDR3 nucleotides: TGTGCCAGCAGTTACCGGGGGGACACTGAAGCTTTCTTT.

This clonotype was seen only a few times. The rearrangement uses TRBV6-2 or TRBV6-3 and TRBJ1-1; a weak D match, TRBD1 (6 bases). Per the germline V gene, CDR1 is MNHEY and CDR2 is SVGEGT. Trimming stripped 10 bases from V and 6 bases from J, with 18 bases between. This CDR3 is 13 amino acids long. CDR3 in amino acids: CATNRVLNPEAFF. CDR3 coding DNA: TGTGCCACGAACAGGGTTCTTAATCCTGAAGCTTTCTTT.

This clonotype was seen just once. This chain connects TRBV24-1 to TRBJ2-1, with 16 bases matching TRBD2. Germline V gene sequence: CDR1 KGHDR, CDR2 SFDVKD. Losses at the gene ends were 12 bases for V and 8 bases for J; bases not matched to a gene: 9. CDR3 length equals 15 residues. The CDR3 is CASSGTSGRADEQFF. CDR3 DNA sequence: TGTGCCTCGTCCGGGACTAGCGGGAGGGCCGATGAGCAGTTCTTC.

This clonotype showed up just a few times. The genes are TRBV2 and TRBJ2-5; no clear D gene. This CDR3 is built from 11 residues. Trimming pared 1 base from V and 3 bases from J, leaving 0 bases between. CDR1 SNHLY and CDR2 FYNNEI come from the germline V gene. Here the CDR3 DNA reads TGTGCCAGCAGTGAAGAAGAGACCCAGTACTTC. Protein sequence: CASSEEETQYF.

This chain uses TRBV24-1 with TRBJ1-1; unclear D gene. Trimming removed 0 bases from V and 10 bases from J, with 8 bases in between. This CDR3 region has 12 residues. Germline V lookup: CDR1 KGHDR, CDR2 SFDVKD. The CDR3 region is CATSDLDKGAFF. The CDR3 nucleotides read TGTGCCACCAGTGATTTGGACAAGGGAGCTTTCTTT.

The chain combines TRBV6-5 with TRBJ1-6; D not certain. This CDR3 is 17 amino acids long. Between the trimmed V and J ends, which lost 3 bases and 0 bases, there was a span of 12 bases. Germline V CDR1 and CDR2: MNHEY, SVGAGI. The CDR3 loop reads CASSYGVPSSYNSPLHF. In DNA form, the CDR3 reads TGTGCCAGCAGTTATGGGGTCCCGAGCTCCTATAATTCACCCCTCCACTTT.

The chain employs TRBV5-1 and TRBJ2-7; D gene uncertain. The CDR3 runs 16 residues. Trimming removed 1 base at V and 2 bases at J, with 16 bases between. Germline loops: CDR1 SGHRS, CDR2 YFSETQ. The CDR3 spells CASSLLSSPKAYEQYF. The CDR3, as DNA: TGCGCCAGCAGCTTGCTTAGTAGCCCAAAGGCCTACGAGCAGTACTTC.

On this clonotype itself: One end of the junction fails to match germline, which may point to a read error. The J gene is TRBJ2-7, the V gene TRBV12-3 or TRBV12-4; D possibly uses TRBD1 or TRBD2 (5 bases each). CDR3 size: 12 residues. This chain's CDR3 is CASSFRPGQTFF. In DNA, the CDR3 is TGTGCCAGCAGTTTCCGCCCGGGGCAAACCTTCTTC.

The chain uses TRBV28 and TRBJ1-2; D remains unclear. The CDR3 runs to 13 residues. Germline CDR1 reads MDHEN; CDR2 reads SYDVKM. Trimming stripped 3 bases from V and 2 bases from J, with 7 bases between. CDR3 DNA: TGTGCCAGCAGTTTCGGCGGGAACTATGGCTACACCTTC. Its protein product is CASSFGGNYGYTF.

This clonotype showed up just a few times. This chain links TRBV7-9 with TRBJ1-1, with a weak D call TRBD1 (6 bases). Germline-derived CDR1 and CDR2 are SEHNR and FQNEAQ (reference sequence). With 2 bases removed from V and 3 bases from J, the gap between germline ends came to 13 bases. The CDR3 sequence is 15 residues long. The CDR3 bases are TGTGCCAGCAGCTTAAGAACAGGGTCGGACACTGAAGCTTTCTTT. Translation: CASSLRTGSDTEAFF.

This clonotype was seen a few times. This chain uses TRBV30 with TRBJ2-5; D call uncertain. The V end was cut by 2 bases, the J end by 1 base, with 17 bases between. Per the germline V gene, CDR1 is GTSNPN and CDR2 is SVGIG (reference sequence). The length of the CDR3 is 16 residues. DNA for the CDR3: TGTGCCTGGAGTCATAGGGTTCCGGGTTCCCAAGAGACCCAGTACTTC. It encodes CAWSHRVPGSQETQYF.

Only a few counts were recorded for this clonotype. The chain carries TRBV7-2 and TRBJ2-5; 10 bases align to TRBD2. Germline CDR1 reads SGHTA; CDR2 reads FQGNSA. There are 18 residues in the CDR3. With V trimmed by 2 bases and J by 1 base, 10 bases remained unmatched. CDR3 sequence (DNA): TGTGCCAGCAGCTTATTGGGTTCCGGGACTAGCGCCCAAGAGACCCAGTACTTC. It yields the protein CASSLLGSGTSAQETQYF. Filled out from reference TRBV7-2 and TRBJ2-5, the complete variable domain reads GAGVSQSPSNKVTEKGKDVELRCDPISGHTALYWYRQSLGQGLEFLIYFQGNSAPDKSGLPSDRFSAERTGGSVSTLTIQRTQQEDSAVYLCASSLLGSGTSAQETQYFGPGTRLLVL.